These 20 T cell receptor beta chains came from one sample sequenced in a study of tumor and adjacent non-tumor tissue in lung cancer. TCRbeta libraries were built with three rounds of nested PCR, modified from ARM-PCR. TCRdb reprocessed the multiplex PCR reads with MiXCR, giving one entry per CDR3 protein. Of 90,000 to 100,000 distinct CDR3 sequences listed, 80% are singletons. The template was RNA from unsorted bulk tissue. More than 3 cm separated this lung sample from the edge of the tumor. Material: distant non-tumor lung tissue. All receptors derive from a man between 60 and 75 years old with small cell lung cancer.

Concerning this clonotype itself: The CDR3 does not close with the conserved phenylalanine or tryptophan, likely indicating a read error. The DNA is omitted, as the CDR3 cannot be located on it reliably, and the CDR3 follows TCRdb's listing. The chain carries TRBV12-3 or TRBV12-4 and TRBJ2-5; TRBD2 reflects the table's D call only, with no check against the DNA. The length of the CDR3 is 15 amino acids, counting both ends. The CDR3 sequence is CARSPYSGGQETLYL.

A note on this clonotype: Germline and junction disagree at one end, which may indicate a read error. This rearrangement joins TRBV6-2 or TRBV6-3 to TRBJ2-7; D uncertain. This CDR3 contains 12 residues. The germline CDR1 and CDR2 sequences are MNHEY and SVGEGT. The chain's CDR3 is CVSSYRSYEQYF. CDR3 DNA sequence: TGTGTCAGCAGTTATCGATCCTACGAGCAGTACTTC.

For this clonotype: A junction end diverges from the germline sequence, so it may reflect a read error. V usage is TRBV12-3 or TRBV12-4 and J usage is TRBJ1-1; D is possibly TRBD1 (6 bases). CDR3 length: 14 residues. DNA of the CDR3: TGTGCCAGCAGTTTCGGGGGCGCGGACACTGAAACTTTCTTT. Translation: CASSFGGADTETFF.

Points on this clonotype: Sequence at one end of the junction differs from germline and may be a read error. The chain uses TRBV7-9 and TRBJ2-5, with D perhaps TRBD1 (6 bases). The CDR3 covers 14 residues. The germline CDR1 and CDR2 sequences are SEHNR and FQNEAQ (reference sequence). This chain's CDR3 is CASSYSTGFETQCF. CDR3 DNA: TGTGCCAGCAGCTACTCCACAGGGTTCGAAACCCAGTGTTTC.

A remark on this clonotype: Its ends do not fully match the called genes, so a read error is possible. The chain combines TRBV7-8 with TRBJ2-3, with 8 bases lining up with TRBD2. Germline CDR1 and CDR2: SGHVS and FQNEAQ. This CDR3 has 16 residues. CDR3 region: CASSLGASGSADTQYF. CDR3 bases: TGTGCCAGCAGTTTAGGGGCCAGCGGGAGCGCAGATACGCAGTATTTT.

With regard to this clonotype: One end of the junction fails to match germline, which may point to a read error. The chain joins TRBV11-3 to TRBJ2-6, with D tentatively TRBD2 (5 bases). This CDR3 comprises 13 residues. CDR1 is SGHNT, CDR2 YENEEA, per germline. CDR3 sequence reads: CASSPVWGDILNF. CDR3 coding DNA: TGTGCGAGCAGCCCAGTATGGGGAGACATCCTGAATTTT.

Comments on this clonotype: A much bigger clone sits one base away, suggesting this may be a read error. The chain carries TRBV28 and TRBJ1-2, with D uncertain. Germline V gives CDR1 MDHEN, CDR2 SYDVKM. The CDR3 sequence is 13 residues long. The CDR3 sequence is CASTLIDLYGYTF. DNA of the CDR3: TGTGCCAGCACTTTAATTGACCTCTATGGCTACACCTTC.

The rearrangement joins TRBV4-1 to TRBJ1-1; a possible D gene is TRBD1 (6 bases). Germline V gives CDR1 MGHRA, CDR2 YSYEKL. This CDR3 contains 15 residues. V lost 4 bases to trimming and J lost 2 bases, with 14 bases between them. CDR3 nucleotides: TGCGCCAGCAGCCCACGGTTGGGGGCAAACACTGAAGCTTTCTTT. Residues: CASSPRLGANTEAFF.

Comment on this clonotype: It is likely a read error, because the conserved phenylalanine at the end of the CDR3 is missing. This chain joins TRBV4-1 and TRBJ1-5; D might be TRBD1 (5 bases). The CDR3 extends over 13 amino acids. V was trimmed by 7 bases and J by 6 bases, leaving 13 bases between them. Germline V gives CDR1 MGHRA, CDR2 YSYEKL. CDR3 in amino acids: CASNEGMSQPQHY. CDR3 nucleotide sequence: TGCGCCAGCAACGAGGGGATGTCTCAGCCCCAGCATTAT.

This chain uses TRBV6-1 with TRBJ2-7, with a weak D call TRBD2 (6 bases). Germline-derived CDR1 and CDR2 are MNHNS and SASEGT. The CDR3 extends over 13 amino acids. In DNA form, the CDR3 reads TGTGCCAGCAGTGAAGCGCAGGATCGGGAGCATTACGTC. It codes for CASSEAQDREHYV.

The genes are TRBV12-3 or TRBV12-4 and TRBJ2-1; 10 nucleotides match TRBD2. The CDR3 sequence is 16 residues long. J was trimmed by 4 bases and V by 5 bases; bases with no gene match: 8. CDR3 nucleotides: TGTGCCAGCAGTATCCGACTAGCGGGTCAATACAATGAGCAGTTCTTC. It translates to CASSIRLAGQYNEQFF.

This sequence joins TRBV5-6 and TRBJ2-7; 9 bases are a match to TRBD2. The junction had 19 bases not matched to a gene; V was cut back by 7 bases and J by 8 bases. Germline V gene lookup returns CDR1 SGHDT and CDR2 YYEEEE. This CDR3 comprises 16 residues. The CDR3 loop reads CASQPVWREGNFKQYF. DNA of the CDR3: TGTGCCAGCCAACCTGTGTGGCGGGAGGGAAATTTCAAGCAGTACTTC.

The chain employs TRBV4-2 and TRBJ1-3, with no clear D. The ends were cut back, 2 bases at V and 1 base at J, with 12 bases in the middle. The CDR3 length is 16 residues. CDR1 LGHNA and CDR2 YNFKEQ come from the germline V gene. CDR3 residues: CASSQPWGSSGNTIYF. CDR3 bases: TGTGCCAGCAGCCAACCCTGGGGATCGTCTGGAAACACCATATATTTT.

Only one count was recorded for this clonotype. Possible read error: a much larger clone is one base away. The V call is TRBV25-1, the J call TRBJ1-1; D is possibly TRBD1 (5 bases). This CDR3 is built from 17 residues. V shed 3 bases and J shed 4 bases, with 21 bases lying between them. CDR1 is MGHDK and CDR2 is SYGVNS in the germline V gene. The CDR3 bases are TGTGCCAGCAGTGAGGTATTAGTTCAGGGAAGATCCACTGAAGCTTTCTTT. This gives the protein CASSEVLVQGRSTEAFF.

Remarks on this clonotype: Given the absence of the conserved phenylalanine or tryptophan at the CDR3 end, a read error is likely. It is unclear where the CDR3 begins or ends on the DNA, so no DNA is shown, and the CDR3 is as TCRdb lists it. This chain connects TRBV4-2 to TRBJ1-4. The germline V gene encodes CDR1 LGHNA and CDR2 YNFKEQ. The CDR3 totals 16 residues, both ends included. The chain's CDR3 is CASSQVLSAAAEKLFL.

As for this clonotype: A read error may account for a junction end that differs from germline. The chain combines TRBV20-1 with TRBJ2-5; 7 nucleotides match TRBD1. Germline CDR1 is DFQATT and CDR2 is SNEGSKA (reference sequence). This CDR3 has 14 residues. CDR3 nucleotides: TGCAGTGCGACGACCGGGACAGAGCCGGAGACCCAATACTTC. This translates into CSATTGTEPETQYF.

On this clonotype itself: One junction end disagrees with the germline gene, perhaps due to a read error. This sequence joins TRBV5-6 and TRBJ2-6; D remains unclear. There are 16 residues in the CDR3. Germline V lookup: CDR1 SGHDT, CDR2 YYEEEE. CDR3: CASSLVGLTGANVLTF. The CDR3 region has the DNA TGTGCCAGTAGCTTGGTTGGGTTGACTGGGGCCAACGTCCTGACTTTC.

This clonotype showed up just once. Likely a read error: the CDR3 ends without its conserved phenylalanine or tryptophan. The J gene is TRBJ2-7, the V gene TRBV5-5; D is ambiguous. There are 13 residues in the CDR3. Germline V gene lookup returns CDR1 SGHKS and CDR2 YYEKEE (reference sequence). The CDR3 nucleotides read TGTGTCAGCAGCCAGAGCTGGGGCTACGAGCAGTACTTA. This gives the protein CVSSQSWGYEQYL.

Of note for this clonotype: The junction differs from germline at one of its ends, possibly a read error. The chain joins TRBV11-2 to TRBJ2-3; D unclear. Germline V lookup: CDR1 SGHAT, CDR2 FQNNGV. The CDR3 extends over 16 amino acids. The CDR3 sequence: CASNLVRLLRSDTQYF. The DNA of the CDR3 is TGTGCCAGCAACTTAGTACGTCTTCTCCGCTCAGATACGCAGTATTTT. The variable domain in full, completed from reference TRBV11-2 and TRBJ2-3, reads EAGVAQSPRYKIIEKRQSVAFWCNPISGHATLYWYQQILGQGPKLLIQFQNNGVVDDSQLPKDRFSAERLKGVDSTLKIQPAKLEDSAVYLCASNLVRLLRSDTQYFGPGTRLTVL.

V is TRBV20-1 and J is TRBJ1-5; D is unresolved. Germline V gene data show CDR1 as DFQATT and CDR2 as SNEGSKA (reference sequence). The V and J ends lost 0 bases and 12 bases respectively, with 21 bases between them. CDR3 length equals 15 residues. Here the CDR3 reads CSARDLVGGNQYQHF. DNA of the CDR3: TGCAGTGCTAGAGATTTAGTAGGAGGCAATCAGTACCAGCATTTT.